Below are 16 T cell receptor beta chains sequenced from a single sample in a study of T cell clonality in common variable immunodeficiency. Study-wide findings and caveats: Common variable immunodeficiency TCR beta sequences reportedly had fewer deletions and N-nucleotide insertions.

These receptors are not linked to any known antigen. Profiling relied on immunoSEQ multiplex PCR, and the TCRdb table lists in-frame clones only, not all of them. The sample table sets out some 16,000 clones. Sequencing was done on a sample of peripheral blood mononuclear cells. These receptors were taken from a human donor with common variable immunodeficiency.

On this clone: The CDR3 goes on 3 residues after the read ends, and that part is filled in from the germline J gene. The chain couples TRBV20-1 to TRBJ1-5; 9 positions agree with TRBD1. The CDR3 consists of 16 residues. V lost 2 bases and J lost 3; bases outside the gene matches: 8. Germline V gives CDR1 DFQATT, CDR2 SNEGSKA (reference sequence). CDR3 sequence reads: CSARPGTGFNNQPQHF. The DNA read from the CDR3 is TGCAGTGCTAGACCGGGGACAGGGTTTAACAATCAGCCC.

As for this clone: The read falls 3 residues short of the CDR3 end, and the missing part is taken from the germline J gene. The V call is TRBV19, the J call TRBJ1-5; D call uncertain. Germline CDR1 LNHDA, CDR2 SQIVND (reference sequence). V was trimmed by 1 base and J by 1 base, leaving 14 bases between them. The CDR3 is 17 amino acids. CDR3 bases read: TGTGCCAGTAGTATAGCCAGTAACTCTAGGAGCAATCAGCCC. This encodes CASSIASNSRSNQP. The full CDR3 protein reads CASSIASNSRSNQPQHF.

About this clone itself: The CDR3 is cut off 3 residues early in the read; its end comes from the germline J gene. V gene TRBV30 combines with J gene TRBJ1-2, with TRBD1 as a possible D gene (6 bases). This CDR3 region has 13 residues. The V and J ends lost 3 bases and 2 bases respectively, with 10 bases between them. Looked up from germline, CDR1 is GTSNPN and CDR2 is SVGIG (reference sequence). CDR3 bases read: TGTGCCTGGAGAGGGCAGGGGAACTATGGC. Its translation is CAWRGQGNYG. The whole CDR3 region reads CAWRGQGNYGYTF. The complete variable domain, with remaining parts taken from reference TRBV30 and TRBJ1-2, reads SQTIHQWPATLVQPVGSPLSLECTVEGTSNPNLYWYRQAAGRGLQLLFYSVGIGQISSEVPQNLSASRPQDRQFILSSKKLLLSDSGFYLCAWRGQGNYGYTFGSGTRLTVV.

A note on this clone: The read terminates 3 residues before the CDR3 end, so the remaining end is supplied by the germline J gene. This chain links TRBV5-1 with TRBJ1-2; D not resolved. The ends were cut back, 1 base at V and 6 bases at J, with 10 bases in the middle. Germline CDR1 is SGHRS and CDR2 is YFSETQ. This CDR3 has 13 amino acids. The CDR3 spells CASSLTGSDGYTF. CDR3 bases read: TGCGCCAGCAGCTTGACCGGGTCGGATGGC.

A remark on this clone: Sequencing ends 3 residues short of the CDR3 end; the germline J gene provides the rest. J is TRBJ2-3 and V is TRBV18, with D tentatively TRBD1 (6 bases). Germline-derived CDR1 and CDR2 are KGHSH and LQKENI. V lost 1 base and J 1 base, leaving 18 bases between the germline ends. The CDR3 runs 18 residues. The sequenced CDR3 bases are TGTGCCAGCTCACCACAAGCGGCAGGGGCAGGGGGCACAGATACG. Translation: CASSPQAAGAGGTDT. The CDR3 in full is CASSPQAAGAGGTDTQYF.

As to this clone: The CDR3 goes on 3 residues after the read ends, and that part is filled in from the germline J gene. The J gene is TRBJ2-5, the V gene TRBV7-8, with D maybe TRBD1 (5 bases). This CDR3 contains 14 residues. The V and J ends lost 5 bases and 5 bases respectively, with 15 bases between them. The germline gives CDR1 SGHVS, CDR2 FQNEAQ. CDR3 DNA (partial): TGTGCCAGCAGCGCCAGGGCCACGGTGGAGACC. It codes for CASSARATVET. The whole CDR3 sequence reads CASSARATVETQYF.

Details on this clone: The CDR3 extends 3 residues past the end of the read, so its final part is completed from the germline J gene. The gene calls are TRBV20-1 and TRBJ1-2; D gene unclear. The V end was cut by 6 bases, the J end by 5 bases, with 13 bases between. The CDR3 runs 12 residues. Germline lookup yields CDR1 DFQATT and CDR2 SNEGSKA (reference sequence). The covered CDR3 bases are TGCAGTGCGACCCGAAGGGCGTATGGC. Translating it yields CSATRRAYG. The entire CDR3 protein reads CSATRRAYGYTF.

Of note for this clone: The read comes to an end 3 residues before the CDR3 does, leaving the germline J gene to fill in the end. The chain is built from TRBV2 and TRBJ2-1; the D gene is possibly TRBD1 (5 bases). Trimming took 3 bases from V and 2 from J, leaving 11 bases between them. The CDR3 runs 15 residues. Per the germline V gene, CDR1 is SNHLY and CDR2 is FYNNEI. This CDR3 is CASSEWQGPYNEQFF. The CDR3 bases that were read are TGTGCCAGCAGTGAGTGGCAGGGCCCCTACAATGAG.

CDR3 region: CASSIGFRLDYGYTF. CDR3 DNA (partial): TGTGCCAGTAGTATAGGCTTTAGACTAGACTATGGC. This rearrangement joins TRBV19 to TRBJ1-2; D gene ambiguous. The CDR3 is cut off 3 residues early in the read; its end comes from the germline J gene. This CDR3 is built from 15 residues. V lost 1 base and J lost 3, with 12 bases in between. CDR1 and CDR2 (germline): LNHDA, SQIVND (reference sequence).

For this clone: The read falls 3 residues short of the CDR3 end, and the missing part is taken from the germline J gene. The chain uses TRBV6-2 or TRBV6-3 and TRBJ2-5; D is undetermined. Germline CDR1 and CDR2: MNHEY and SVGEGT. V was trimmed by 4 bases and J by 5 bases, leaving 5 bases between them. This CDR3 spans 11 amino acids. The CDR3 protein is CASSSGETQYF. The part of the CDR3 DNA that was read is TGTGCCAGCAGTTCCGGGGAGACC.

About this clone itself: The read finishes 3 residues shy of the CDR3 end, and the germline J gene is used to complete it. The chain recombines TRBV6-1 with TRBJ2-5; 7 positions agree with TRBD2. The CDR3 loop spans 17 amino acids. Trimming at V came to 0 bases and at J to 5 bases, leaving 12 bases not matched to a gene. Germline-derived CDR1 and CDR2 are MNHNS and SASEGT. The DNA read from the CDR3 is TGTGCCAGCAGTGAAGCGATTGGCGGGAGTATCTGGGAGACC. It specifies CASSEAIGGSIWET. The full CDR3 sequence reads CASSEAIGGSIWETQYF.

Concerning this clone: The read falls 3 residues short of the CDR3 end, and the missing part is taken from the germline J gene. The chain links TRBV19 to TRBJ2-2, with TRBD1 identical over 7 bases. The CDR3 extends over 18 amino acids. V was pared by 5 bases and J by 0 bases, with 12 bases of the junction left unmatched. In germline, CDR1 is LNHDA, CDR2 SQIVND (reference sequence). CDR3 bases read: TGTGCCAGTAGTGGATGGGCAGGGGGTACCGCGAACACCGGGGAG. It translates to CASSGWAGGTANTGE. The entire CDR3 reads CASSGWAGGTANTGELFF.

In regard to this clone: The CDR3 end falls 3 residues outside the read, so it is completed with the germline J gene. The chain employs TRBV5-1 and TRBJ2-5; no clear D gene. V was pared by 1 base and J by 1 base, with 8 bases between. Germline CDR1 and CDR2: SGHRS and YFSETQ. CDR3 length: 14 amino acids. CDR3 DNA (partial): TGCGCCAGCAGCTTGAATGGCGGCCAAGAGACC. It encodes CASSLNGGQET. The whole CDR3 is CASSLNGGQETQYF.

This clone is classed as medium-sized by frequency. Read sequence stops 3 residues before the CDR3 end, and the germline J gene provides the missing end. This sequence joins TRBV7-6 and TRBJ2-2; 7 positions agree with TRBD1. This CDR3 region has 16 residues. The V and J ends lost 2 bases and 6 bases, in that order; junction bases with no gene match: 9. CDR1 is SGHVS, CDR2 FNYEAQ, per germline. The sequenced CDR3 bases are TGTGCCAGCAGCTTACTGGCCGGGACAGCCCCCGGGGAG. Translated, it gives CASSLLAGTAPGE. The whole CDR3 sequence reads CASSLLAGTAPGELFF.

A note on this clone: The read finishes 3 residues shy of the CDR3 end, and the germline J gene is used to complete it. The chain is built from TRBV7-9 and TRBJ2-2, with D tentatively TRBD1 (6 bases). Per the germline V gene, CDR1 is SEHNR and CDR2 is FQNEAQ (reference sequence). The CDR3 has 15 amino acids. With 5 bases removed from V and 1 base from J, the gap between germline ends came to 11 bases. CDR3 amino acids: CASSADSRNTGELFF. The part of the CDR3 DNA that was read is TGTGCCAGCAGCGCGGACAGTCGGAACACCGGGGAG.

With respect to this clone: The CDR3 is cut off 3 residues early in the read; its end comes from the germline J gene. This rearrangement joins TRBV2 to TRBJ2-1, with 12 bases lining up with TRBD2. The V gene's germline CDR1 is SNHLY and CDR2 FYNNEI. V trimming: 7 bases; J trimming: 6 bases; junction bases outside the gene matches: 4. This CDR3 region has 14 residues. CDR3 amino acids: CASKRLAGANEQFF. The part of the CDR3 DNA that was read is TGTGCCAGCAAAAGACTAGCGGGGGCCAATGAG.